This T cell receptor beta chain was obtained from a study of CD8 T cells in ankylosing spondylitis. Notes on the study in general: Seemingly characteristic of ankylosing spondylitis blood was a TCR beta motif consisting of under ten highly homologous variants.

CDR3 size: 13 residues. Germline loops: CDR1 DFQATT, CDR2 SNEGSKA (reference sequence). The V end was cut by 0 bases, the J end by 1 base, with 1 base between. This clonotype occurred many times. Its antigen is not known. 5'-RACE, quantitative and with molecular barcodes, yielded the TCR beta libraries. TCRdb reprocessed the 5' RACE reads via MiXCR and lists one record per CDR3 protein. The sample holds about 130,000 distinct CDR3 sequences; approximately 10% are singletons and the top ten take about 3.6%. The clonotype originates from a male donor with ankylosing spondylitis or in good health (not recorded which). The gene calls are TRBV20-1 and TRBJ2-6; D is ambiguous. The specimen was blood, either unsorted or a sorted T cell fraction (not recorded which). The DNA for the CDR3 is TGCAGTGCTAGAGAATCTGGGGCCAACGTCCTGACTTTC. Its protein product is CSARESGANVLTF.